The 25 T cell receptor beta chains given below trace back to one sample, sequenced in a study of response to subunit inactivated influenza vaccine. TCRdb reprocessed the RT-PCR reads via MiXCR and lists one record per CDR3 protein. Of roughly 190,000 distinct CDR3 sequences in the sample, 13% to 15% are singletons; the top ten hold roughly 25%. The source material was CD8+ T cells sorted from PBMCs, sampled roughly 5 days after vaccination. All receptors derive from a middle-aged man who received an inactivated influenza vaccine.

The chain combines TRBV7-8 with TRBJ2-1; D ambiguous. The CDR3 length is 14 residues. Per germline, CDR1 SGHVS and CDR2 FQNEAQ. Trimming took off 5 bases at V and 8 bases at J, with 16 bases between the two ends. The CDR3 sequence is CASSRRIRMDEQFF. The CDR3 DNA reads as TGTGCCAGCAGCCGGCGGATAAGGATGGATGAGCAGTTCTTC. Filled out from reference TRBV7-8 and TRBJ2-1, the complete variable domain reads GAGVSQSPRYKVAKRGQDVALRCDPISGHVSLFWYQQALGQGPEFLTYFQNEAQLDKSGLPSDRFFAERPEGSVSTLKIQRTQQEDSAVYLCASSRRIRMDEQFFGPGTRLTVL.

This sequence joins TRBV20-1 and TRBJ2-7; 11 nucleotides match TRBD2. The CDR3 extends over 14 amino acids. From germline, CDR1 is DFQATT and CDR2 SNEGSKA (reference sequence). J lost 0 bases, V lost 6 bases, and 4 bases had no gene match. CDR3 coding DNA: TGCAGTGCCCGGGGACTAGCGGACTCCTACGAGCAGTACTTC. This translates into CSARGLADSYEQYF.

The chain joins TRBV12-3 or TRBV12-4 to TRBJ2-5; D is undetermined. With 1 base removed from V and 5 bases from J, the gap between germline ends came to 8 bases. The length of the CDR3 is 13 residues. CDR3 DNA sequence: TGTGCCAGCAGTTTAGGGCGGAAGGAGACCCAGTACTTC. Translation gives CASSLGRKETQYF.

The chain carries TRBV2 and TRBJ2-1, with 13 bases lining up with TRBD2. The CDR3 covers 19 residues. Germline V gives CDR1 SNHLY, CDR2 FYNNEI. J gave up 3 bases and V 5 bases, and 13 bases lay outside the gene matches. In DNA, the CDR3 is TGTGCCAGCAGTACCTGGGGATTACTAGCGGGAGGGCACTACAATGAGCAGTTCTTC. Its protein product is CASSTWGLLAGGHYNEQFF.

The chain joins TRBV11-2 to TRBJ2-5; the D gene is possibly TRBD2 (6 bases). Trimming took off 2 bases at V and 5 bases at J, with 12 bases between the two ends. CDR3 length equals 14 residues. In germline, CDR1 is SGHAT, CDR2 FQNNGV. The CDR3 region has the DNA TGTGCCAGCAGCTTATTGGCGGGGCCGGAGACCCAGTACTTC. Its protein product is CASSLLAGPETQYF.

V gene TRBV28 combines with J gene TRBJ2-2, with D perhaps TRBD2 (5 bases). This CDR3 contains 15 residues. The ends were cut back, 3 bases at V and 8 bases at J, with 16 bases in the middle. Looked up from germline, CDR1 is MDHEN and CDR2 is SYDVKM. DNA for the CDR3: TGTGCCAGCAGTTTTACCCTCACTAGATCAGGGGAGCTGTTTTTT. Translating gives CASSFTLTRSGELFF.

The table lists this clonotype with a few counts. The V call is TRBV11-2, the J call TRBJ2-7, with a tentative D call TRBD1 (6 bases). CDR3 length equals 14 residues. The V gene lost 2 bases and the J gene lost 5 bases, with 13 bases spanning the gap. Germline CDR1 reads SGHAT; CDR2 reads FQNNGV. The CDR3 spells CASSLTFGQHEQYF. The CDR3 DNA follows: TGTGCCAGCAGCTTAACTTTCGGACAGCACGAGCAGTACTTC.

This clonotype has just a few counts. J is TRBJ2-1 and V is TRBV28, with TRBD2 as a possible D gene (6 bases). Germline V gene lookup returns CDR1 MDHEN and CDR2 SYDVKM. The CDR3 is 14 amino acids. V was clipped by 2 bases and J by 8 bases, with 13 bases between them. CDR3 residues: CASSLAPTSYEQFF. The CDR3 DNA reads as TGTGCCAGCAGTTTAGCCCCCACTAGCTATGAGCAGTTCTTC.

In this sample, this clonotype turned up a few times. V gene TRBV7-2 combines with J gene TRBJ1-1; D is ambiguous. The CDR3 has 17 residues. V lost 2 bases and J lost 1, with 17 bases in between. The V gene's germline CDR1 is SGHTA and CDR2 FQGNSA. CDR3 protein: CASSLNPGRARNTEAFF. CDR3 coding DNA: TGTGCCAGCAGCTTAAACCCCGGAAGGGCGAGGAACACTGAAGCTTTCTTT.

This rearrangement joins TRBV6-2 or TRBV6-3 to TRBJ2-5, with D hard to call. Germline V gives CDR1 MNHEY, CDR2 SVGEGT. CDR3 length equals 15 residues. Trimming shortened V by 1 base and J by 5 bases, and 14 bases separated the two germline ends. The CDR3 DNA reads as TGTGCCAGCAGTTACTTTCCAAAACTGGAGGAGACCCAGTACTTC. Amino acids: CASSYFPKLEETQYF.

A few counts support this clonotype. The chain combines TRBV4-3 with TRBJ1-2; tentative D call: TRBD1 (5 bases). Trimming left V 1 base short and J 7 bases short, with 13 bases between. The CDR3 has 14 amino acids. In germline, CDR1 is LGHNA, CDR2 YSLEER. CDR3 DNA: TGCGCCAGCAGCCAAGGCGGGGGGACTCTTGGCTACACCTTC. This codes for CASSQGGGTLGYTF.

The V and J genes are TRBV7-6 and TRBJ2-7, with D perhaps given as TRBD1 or TRBD2 (6 bases each). CDR1 SGHVS and CDR2 FNYEAQ come from the germline V gene. The CDR3 runs to 16 residues. The V and J ends lost 1 base and 0 bases respectively, with 13 bases between them. CDR3 sequence: CASSLGGGSSSYEQYF. Here the CDR3 DNA reads TGTGCCAGCAGCTTAGGAGGGGGGTCGAGCTCCTACGAGCAGTACTTC. Full variable domain (rest looked up from reference TRBV7-6 and TRBJ2-7): GAGVSQSPRYKVTKRGQDVALRCDPISGHVSLYWYRQALGQGPEFLTYFNYEAQQDKSGLPNDRFSAERPEGSISTLTIQRTEQRDSAMYRCASSLGGGSSSYEQYFGPGTRLTVT.

In nucleotides, the CDR3 is TGTGCCAGCAGTGGGTGGGGCATAACAGGGGACGAGCAGTTCTTC. Its translation: CASSGWGITGDEQFF. The gene calls are TRBV25-1 and TRBJ2-1; 7 bases fit TRBD1. Germline-derived CDR1 and CDR2 are MGHDK and SYGVNS. The ends lost 4 bases at V and 10 bases at J; junction bases unmatched: 13. The CDR3 runs to 15 residues.

This clonotype showed up just a few times. The chain combines TRBV12-3 or TRBV12-4 with TRBJ1-1, with D possibly TRBD1 on 5 matching bases. V was trimmed by 7 bases and J by 7 bases, leaving 25 bases between them. This CDR3 spans 16 amino acids. In nucleotides, the CDR3 is TGTGCCAGCAATGCTGGGGGATATAGGGAAAACGGTGAAGCTTTCTTT. Protein sequence: CASNAGGYRENGEAFF.

This clonotype was seen a few times. The chain links TRBV4-2 to TRBJ2-7; 11 bases are shared with TRBD2. The CDR3 has 16 amino acids. Per germline, CDR1 LGHNA and CDR2 YNFKEQ. V lost 2 bases and J lost 3; bases outside the gene matches: 6. Written as DNA, the CDR3 is TGTGCCAGCAGCCAAACCGGGACTAGCGGCTACTACGAGCAGTACTTC. Its protein is CASSQTGTSGYYEQYF.

As concerns this clonotype: A much bigger clone sits one base away, suggesting this may be a read error. J is TRBJ1-5 and V is TRBV3-1; D ambiguous. This CDR3 region has 18 residues. Germline CDR1 LGHDT, CDR2 YNNKEL (reference sequence). Trimming left V 7 bases short and J 0 bases short, with 22 bases between. CDR3: CASNSPGRSRYSNQPQHF. CDR3 nucleotides: TGTGCCAGCAACAGCCCAGGACGTTCCCGATATAGCAATCAGCCCCAGCATTTT.

The rearrangement links TRBV7-9 to TRBJ2-7; D not resolved. This CDR3 comprises 15 residues. Germline V gives CDR1 SEHNR, CDR2 FQNEAQ (reference sequence). V lost 3 bases and J 4 bases, leaving 16 bases between the germline ends. CDR3 coding DNA: TGTGCCAGCAGCTTGTTTCGAGAGCCAGCGTACGAGCAGTACTTC. Translation gives CASSLFREPAYEQYF.

The chain employs TRBV29-1 and TRBJ2-3, with D possibly being TRBD1 (6 bases). The V and J ends lost 5 bases and 4 bases respectively, with 16 bases between them. The CDR3 loop spans 14 amino acids. Per germline, CDR1 SQVTM and CDR2 ANQGSEA. CDR3 sequence (DNA): TGCAGCGTTCCGGAGCCCAGGGGCCCAGATACGCAGTATTTT. This gives the protein CSVPEPRGPDTQYF.

This chain joins TRBV28 and TRBJ1-6, with D possibly TRBD1 on 5 matching bases. Germline CDR1 reads MDHEN; CDR2 reads SYDVKM. This CDR3 contains 16 residues. Trimming pared 3 bases from V and 2 bases from J, leaving 11 bases between. The CDR3 coding sequence is TGTGCCAGCAGTTTCGGGGCAGCCGCCTATAATTCACCCCTCCACTTT. This encodes CASSFGAAAYNSPLHF.

This clonotype was detected only a few times. This chain links TRBV10-3 with TRBJ1-3; D is unresolved. CDR1 is ENHRY and CDR2 is SYGVKD in the germline V gene. The CDR3 consists of 14 residues. The V and J ends lost 4 bases and 4 bases respectively, with 11 bases between them. CDR3 loop: CAISAGEGGNTIYF. CDR3 in DNA: TGTGCCATCAGTGCTGGGGAGGGCGGAAACACCATATATTTT.

The rearrangement uses TRBV6-5 and TRBJ2-1; D remains unclear. With 1 base removed from V and 4 bases from J, the gap between germline ends came to 11 bases. This CDR3 contains 15 residues. Germline CDR1 and CDR2: MNHEY and SVGAGI. The CDR3 loop is CASSYFHDDYNEQFF. CDR3 bases: TGTGCCAGCAGTTACTTTCACGACGATTACAATGAGCAGTTCTTC.

The chain combines TRBV10-3 with TRBJ1-5, with a possible D match to TRBD1 (6 bases). V gave up 6 bases and J gave up 0 bases, with 21 bases separating them. CDR1 and CDR2 (germline): ENHRY, SYGVKD. CDR3 length: 18 residues. CDR3 sequence reads: CAIRPTGRAYYSNQPQHF. The CDR3 bases are TGTGCCATCAGACCGACAGGACGAGCATACTATAGCAATCAGCCCCAGCATTTT.

V gene TRBV6-5 combines with J gene TRBJ1-2; 12 nucleotides match TRBD1. The CDR3 loop spans 15 amino acids. Germline values: CDR1 MNHEY, CDR2 SVGAGI. With V trimmed by 4 bases and J by 6 bases, 6 bases remained unmatched. The DNA for the CDR3 is TGTGCCAGCAGTTCAACCGGGACAGGGGGCGATGGCTACACCTTC. Its translation: CASSSTGTGGDGYTF.

This clonotype was seen ten or more times. The V call is TRBV12-3 or TRBV12-4, the J call TRBJ2-7, with 8 bases fitting TRBD2. The J segment lost 2 bases and the V segment lost 3 bases, leaving 3 bases of the junction unmatched. This CDR3 spans 14 amino acids. DNA for the CDR3: TGTGCCAGCAGTTTGGGGACTAGGGCCTACGAGCAGTACTTC. Encoded protein: CASSLGTRAYEQYF.

The genes are TRBV12-3 or TRBV12-4 and TRBJ1-2; TRBD1 aligns across 7 bases. The CDR3 has 14 residues. V was pared by 2 bases and J by 8 bases, with 8 bases of the junction left unmatched. Here the CDR3 reads CASSLTPQGNGYTF. DNA for the CDR3: TGTGCCAGCAGTTTAACCCCACAGGGGAACGGCTACACCTTC.